This entry is about one T cell receptor (beta chain). Produced via immunoSEQ multiplex PCR; TCRdb's table is partial and in-frame only. This table has approximately 69,000 clones, around 90% appearing once. The V gene lost 4 bases and the J gene lost 2 bases, with 12 bases spanning the gap. The length of the CDR3 is 14 residues. The germline V gene has CDR1 SGHDT and CDR2 YYEEEE. The data belong to a study of blood T cell repertoires in COVID-19. Sequences were obtained from peripheral blood. The chain has TRBV5-6 and TRBJ1-2; tentative D call: TRBD1 (6 bases). This clonotype originated in a man aged 50 to 60 with acute or convalescent COVID-19. The CDR3 here is CASSKGHPNYGYTF. CDR3 DNA: TGTGCCAGCAGCAAGGGACACCCGAACTATGGCTACACCTTC. Full variable domain (rest looked up from reference TRBV5-6 and TRBJ1-2): DAGVTQSPTHLIKTRGQQVTLRCSPKSGHDTVSWYQQALGQGPQFIFQYYEEEERQRGNFPDRFSGHQFPNYSSELNVNALLLGDSALYLCASSKGHPNYGYTFGSGTRLTVV.